The 18 T cell receptor beta chains below were found in one sample sequenced in a study of neurological immune-mediated disorders. TCRdb ran MiXCR on the 5' RACE reads and lists one entry per CDR3 protein. The data show 55,000 to 70,000 distinct CDR3 sequences, with 3.5% to 5% seen just once and under 1.5% held by the top ten. The sample taken for sequencing was PBMCs. The receptor set was obtained from a man under 40 with multiple sclerosis.

This clonotype was seen ten or more times. The chain links TRBV20-1 to TRBJ1-2, with TRBD1 identical over 10 bases. From germline, CDR1 is DFQATT and CDR2 SNEGSKA (reference sequence). The junction had 7 bases not matched to a gene; V was cut back by 6 bases and J by 12 bases. This CDR3 is 11 amino acids long. CDR3: CSATDRGYDTF. The CDR3 bases are TGCAGTGCGACGGACAGGGGGTACGACACCTTC.

This clonotype appeared many times. The gene calls are TRBV5-1 and TRBJ1-2; no definite D call. CDR3 size: 15 residues. Trimming took off 5 bases at V and 0 bases at J, with 14 bases between the two ends. CDR1 SGHRS and CDR2 YFSETQ come from the germline V gene. This CDR3 is CASRTDHFANYGYTF. CDR3 bases: TGCGCCAGCAGGACGGACCATTTCGCTAACTATGGCTACACCTTC.

This clonotype was counted ten times or more. V gene TRBV24-1 combines with J gene TRBJ2-5, with 8 bases identical to TRBD1. V lost 4 bases, J lost 1 base, and 7 bases stayed unmatched. CDR1 and CDR2 from the germline V gene are KGHDR and SFDVKD. The CDR3 contains 16 residues. In nucleotides, the CDR3 is TGTGCCACCAGTGACCGCGGACAGGGACTCCAAGAGACCCAGTACTTC. It specifies CATSDRGQGLQETQYF.

This clonotype has a count of ten or more. The CDR3 region is CASSLFSRASGSYEQYF. The CDR3 DNA follows: TGCGCCAGCAGCTTGTTTTCTCGGGCTAGCGGGAGCTACGAGCAGTACTTC. The gene calls are TRBV5-1 and TRBJ2-7, with TRBD2 identical over 10 bases. This CDR3 has 17 amino acids. Trimming cost V 1 base and J 3 bases; bases outside gene matches: 10. The germline V gene encodes CDR1 SGHRS and CDR2 YFSETQ.

In regard to this clonotype: This may stem from a read error, because a much larger clone lies one nucleotide away. V and J are TRBV20-1 and TRBJ1-5; TRBD1 might be the D (5 bases). Germline lookup yields CDR1 DFQATT and CDR2 SNEGSKA (reference sequence). The CDR3 is 14 amino acids. Here the CDR3 DNA reads TGCAGTGCTAGATTTGGGGACCCCGGGCAGCCCCAGAATTTT. Protein: CSARFGDPGQPQNF.

This clonotype came up many times. The chain employs TRBV20-1 and TRBJ1-5; 8 bases map to TRBD1. With V trimmed by 4 bases and J by 0 bases, 2 bases remained unmatched. Germline CDR1 and CDR2: DFQATT and SNEGSKA (reference sequence). CDR3 size: 14 residues. CDR3 in amino acids: CSATGQVSNQPQHF. The CDR3 coding sequence is TGCAGTGCTACGGGACAGGTTAGCAATCAGCCCCAGCATTTT.

This clonotype was recorded at least ten times. The chain recombines TRBV20-1 with TRBJ2-3; D unclear. V lost 3 bases to trimming and J lost 6 bases, with 13 bases between them. The germline CDR1 and CDR2 sequences are DFQATT and SNEGSKA (reference sequence). The CDR3 contains 13 residues. CDR3 loop: CSARAYLTDTQYF. The CDR3 coding sequence is TGCAGTGCTAGGGCCTATCTAACGGATACGCAGTATTTT.

This clonotype was picked up many times. CDR3 nucleotide sequence: TGTGCCAGCAGTTTTCTAGGGGGGCAAGAGACCCAGTACTTC. Translation gives CASSFLGGQETQYF. V and J are TRBV12-3 or TRBV12-4 and TRBJ2-5; D tentatively fits TRBD1 or TRBD2 (6 bases each). CDR3 length: 14 amino acids. V lost 3 bases to trimming and J lost 2 bases, with 10 bases between them.

This clonotype was seen repeatedly, ten times or more. The genes are TRBV6-5 and TRBJ2-7; D gene ambiguous. V shed 1 base and J shed 5 bases, with 3 bases lying between them. This CDR3 comprises 11 residues. CDR1 and CDR2 from the germline V gene are MNHEY and SVGAGI. CDR3 sequence reads: CASSYYDEQYF. CDR3 bases: TGTGCCAGCAGTTACTACGACGAGCAGTACTTC.

The table lists this clonotype with many counts. The chain combines TRBV5-1 with TRBJ1-2; D is ambiguous. CDR1 SGHRS and CDR2 YFSETQ come from the germline V gene. V was trimmed by 4 bases and J by 1 base, leaving 11 bases between them. The CDR3 runs to 14 residues. DNA for the CDR3: TGCGCCAGCAGCCCCCTAAAGAATAACTATGGCTACACCTTC. Its protein is CASSPLKNNYGYTF.

This clonotype came up many times. The genes are TRBV4-3 and TRBJ2-2; tentatively, D is TRBD2 (6 bases). CDR3 length equals 16 residues. The V and J ends lost 0 bases and 1 base respectively, with 9 bases between them. The germline V gene has CDR1 LGHNA and CDR2 YSLEER. The DNA for the CDR3 is TGCGCCAGCAGCCAAGATGGAGCGGGGAACACCGGGGAGCTGTTTTTT. It translates to CASSQDGAGNTGELFF.

The table lists this clonotype with many counts. V usage is TRBV27 and J usage is TRBJ1-5, with TRBD1 matching over 8 bases. The germline V gene encodes CDR1 MNHEY and CDR2 SMNVEV (reference sequence). The CDR3 spans 18 residues. Unmatched junction bases numbered 14, after V lost 1 base and J lost 6 bases. The CDR3 sequence: CASSLLTTQGGLGQPQHF. The CDR3 bases are TGTGCCAGCAGTTTATTGACAACACAGGGGGGCTTAGGTCAGCCCCAGCATTTT.

The chain couples TRBV20-1 to TRBJ2-5, with TRBD2 matching 8 bases. Germline loops: CDR1 DFQATT, CDR2 SNEGSKA (reference sequence). The CDR3 runs 13 residues. V lost 2 bases and J lost 3; bases outside the gene matches: 2. The DNA for the CDR3 is TGCAGTGCTAGATTAGCGGGGAAAGAGACCCAGTACTTC. Protein product: CSARLAGKETQYF.

This clonotype was observed at least ten times. The V call is TRBV20-1, the J call TRBJ1-4; no clear D. The CDR3 length is 13 residues. The V end was cut by 5 bases, the J end by 2 bases, with 9 bases between. Germline V gene sequence: CDR1 DFQATT, CDR2 SNEGSKA (reference sequence). The CDR3 loop reads CSARGGTNEKLFF. CDR3 bases: TGCAGTGCTCGGGGAGGGACTAATGAAAAACTGTTTTTT.

This clonotype was observed many times. The chain uses TRBV5-1 and TRBJ2-3; a possible D gene is TRBD1 (5 bases). The CDR3 runs to 15 residues. The germline V gene encodes CDR1 SGHRS and CDR2 YFSETQ. Trimming cost V 0 bases and J 4 bases, with 12 bases left between them. CDR3 sequence (DNA): TGCGCCAGCAGCTTGGAGGATAGCAGGGCAGATACGCAGTATTTT. This translates into CASSLEDSRADTQYF.

For this clonotype: Since a much larger clone is just one base distant, this may be a read error. The chain has TRBV7-2 and TRBJ2-3; D is unclear. Germline CDR1 and CDR2: SGHTA and FQGNSA. V dropped 3 bases and J dropped 2 bases, with 6 bases sitting between them. The CDR3 is 13 amino acids. DNA of the CDR3: TGTGCCAGCAGCTTTACGAACACAGATACGCAGTATTTT. It specifies CASSFTNTDTQYF.

Ten or more counts support this clonotype. The V gene is TRBV20-1, the J gene TRBJ2-5, with D possibly being TRBD1 (5 bases). Deletions cut 5 bases from V and 1 base from J, with 14 bases between. The germline V gene has CDR1 DFQATT and CDR2 SNEGSKA (reference sequence). This CDR3 has 14 residues. The DNA for the CDR3 is TGCAGTGCTGCCAGGGAAGCGTTCCAAGAGACCCAGTACTTC. Encoded protein: CSAAREAFQETQYF.

This clonotype was observed many times. The chain recombines TRBV5-1 with TRBJ2-5, with TRBD1 identical over 12 bases. The CDR3 length is 15 residues. Unmatched junction bases numbered 6, after V lost 4 bases and J lost 5 bases. Germline V gives CDR1 SGHRS, CDR2 YFSETQ. The CDR3, as DNA: TGCGCCAGCAGCGCGGGACAGGGGGCAAGCGAGACCCAGTACTTC. Encoded protein: CASSAGQGASETQYF.